This T cell receptor beta chain was profiled in a study of blood T cell repertoires in COVID-19. Study details: Donors in the United States, Italy and Spain gave samples during acute or convalescent COVID-19.

As originally analysed: Estimation of nucleated cell counts relied on the amplification of reference gene primers. The assay was immunoSEQ multiplex PCR, and TCRdb's table has in-frame clones only and misses some. The V and J calls and clone size come from that table; D and trimming were worked out from the DNA. The table includes tens of thousands of clones, approximately 90% detected once. This clone is a singleton in its sample. Germline V gene sequence: CDR1 SNHLY, CDR2 FYNNEI. Deletions cut 4 bases from V and 0 bases from J, with 13 bases between. The CDR3 length is 15 residues. The chain employs TRBV2 and TRBJ2-7; D is possibly TRBD1 (6 bases). This clonotype originated in a human donor with active COVID-19. The donor label of this sample is uncertain. The sequencing input was peripheral blood. For the CDR3, the DNA is TGTGCCAGCAGTGCCCAGACAGGCCTCTCCTACGAGCAGTACTTC. This sequence encodes CASSAQTGLSYEQYF. Drawing the rest from reference TRBV2 and TRBJ2-7, the complete variable domain is EPEVTQTPSHQVTQMGQEVILRCVPISNHLYFYWYRQILGQKVEFLVSFYNNEISEKSEIFDDQFSVERPDGSNFTLKIRSTKLEDSAMYFCASSAQTGLSYEQYFGPGTRLTVT.